This T cell receptor beta chain was obtained from a study of T-cell memory formation after mild COVID-19. At the level of the study: TCR clusters were mostly donor specific. Study-wide results and caveats: There were some responding clones in pre-infection memory, which suggested that cross-reactive memory had joined. Contracting clones from day 15 to 85 showed balanced CD4/CD8; later expanders favored CD4+.

Notes on this clonotype: As yet, its antigen is unknown.

The TCR alpha and TCR beta cDNA libraries, bearing sample barcodes and UMIs, were generated by 5'RACE using constant-segment primers. MiXCR was run by TCRdb on the 5' RACE reads, yielding one entry per CDR3 protein. Found here are 120,000 to 150,000 distinct CDR3 sequences, about 19% of them singletons; the top ten hold 2% to 2.5%. The V and J ends lost 4 bases and 10 bases respectively, with 14 bases between them. In germline, CDR1 is SQVTM, CDR2 ANQGSEA. The CDR3 covers 12 residues. The rearrangement joins TRBV29-1 to TRBJ2-1; D remains unclear. The TCR comes from an adult woman who had mild COVID-19 (a few samples of this study predate the infection). Cell type and time point are not known. Sample: PBMCs or a T cell subset sorted from them (not recorded which). The CDR3 loop reads CSVGVQVNEQFF. In nucleotides, the CDR3 is TGCAGCGTTGGGGTCCAGGTTAACGAGCAGTTCTTC.